The clone carrying this T cell receptor (beta chain) was detected ten times or more. Antigen specificity is unknown. These data belong to a study of CD8 T cells in ankylosing spondylitis. It was by quantitative 5'-RACE with molecular barcodes that TCR beta libraries were made. A single record per CDR3 protein comes from TCRdb applying MiXCR to the 5' RACE reads. Here the sample spans 200,000 to 250,000 distinct CDR3 sequences, approximately 12% being singletons. Trimming cost V 7 bases and J 1 base, with 14 bases left between them. CDR1 is MNHNS, CDR2 SASEGT, per germline. This CDR3 has 14 amino acids. Study conclusions and caveats: The authors found the disease-linked clones to be CD8+ and relatively rare in peripheral blood. It was reported that disease-linked clones were significantly enriched in matched ankylosing spondylitis synovial fluid.

Sequences were obtained from blood, either unsorted or a sorted T cell fraction (not recorded which). The receptor's source is a male donor with ankylosing spondylitis or in good health (not recorded which). The genes are TRBV6-1 and TRBJ2-7; possibly TRBD1 or TRBD2 for D (5 bases each). CDR3 residues: CASTRGPPSYEQYF. CDR3 nucleotide sequence: TGTGCCAGCACTCGGGGCCCCCCTTCCTACGAGCAGTACTTC.